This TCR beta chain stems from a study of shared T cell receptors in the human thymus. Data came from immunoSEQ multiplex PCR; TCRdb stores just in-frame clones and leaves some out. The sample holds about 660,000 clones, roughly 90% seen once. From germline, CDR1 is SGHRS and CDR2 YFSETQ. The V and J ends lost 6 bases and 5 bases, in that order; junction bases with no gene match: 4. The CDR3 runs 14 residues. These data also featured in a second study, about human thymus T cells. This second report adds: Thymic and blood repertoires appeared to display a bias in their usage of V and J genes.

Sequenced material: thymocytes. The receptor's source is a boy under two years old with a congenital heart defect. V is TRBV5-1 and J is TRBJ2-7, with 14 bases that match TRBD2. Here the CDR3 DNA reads TGCGCCAGCAAAGAGGGACTAGCGGGAGACGAGCAGTACTTC. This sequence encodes CASKEGLAGDEQYF.